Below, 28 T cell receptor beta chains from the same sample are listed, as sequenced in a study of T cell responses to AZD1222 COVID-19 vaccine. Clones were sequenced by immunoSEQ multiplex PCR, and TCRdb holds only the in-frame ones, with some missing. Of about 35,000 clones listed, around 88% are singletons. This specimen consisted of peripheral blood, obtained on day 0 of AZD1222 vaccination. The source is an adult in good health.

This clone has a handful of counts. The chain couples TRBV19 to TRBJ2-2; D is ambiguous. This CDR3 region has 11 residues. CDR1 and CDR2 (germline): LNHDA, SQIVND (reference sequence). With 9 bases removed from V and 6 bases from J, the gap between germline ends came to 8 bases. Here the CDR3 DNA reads TGTGCCAGCCGATTTGCCGGGGAGCTGTTTTTT. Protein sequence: CASRFAGELFF. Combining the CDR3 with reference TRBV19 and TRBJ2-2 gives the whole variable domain DGGITQSPKYLFRKEGQNVTLSCEQNLNHDAMYWYRQDPGQGLRLIYYSQIVNDFQKGDIAEGYSVSREKKESFPLTVTSAQKNPTAFYLCASRFAGELFFGEGSRLTVL.

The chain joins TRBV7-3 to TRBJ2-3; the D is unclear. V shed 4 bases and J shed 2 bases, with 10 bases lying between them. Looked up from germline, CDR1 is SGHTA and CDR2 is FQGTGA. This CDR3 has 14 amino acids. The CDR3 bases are TGTGCCAGCAGCTCCGGGCTGGCCACAGATACGCAGTATTTT. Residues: CASSSGLATDTQYF. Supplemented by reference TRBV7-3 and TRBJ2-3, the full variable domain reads GAGVSQTPSNKVTEKGKYVELRCDPISGHTALYWYRQSLGQGPEFLIYFQGTGAADDSGLPNDRFFAVRPEGSVSTLKIQRTERGDSAVYLCASSSGLATDTQYFGPGTRLTVL.

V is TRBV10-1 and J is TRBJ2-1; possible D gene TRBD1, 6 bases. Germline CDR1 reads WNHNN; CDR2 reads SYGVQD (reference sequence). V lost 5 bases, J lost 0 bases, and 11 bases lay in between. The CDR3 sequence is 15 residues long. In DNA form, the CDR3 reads TGCGCCAGCAGTCCCGACAGGTCCTCCTACAATGAGCAGTTCTTC. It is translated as CASSPDRSSYNEQFF.

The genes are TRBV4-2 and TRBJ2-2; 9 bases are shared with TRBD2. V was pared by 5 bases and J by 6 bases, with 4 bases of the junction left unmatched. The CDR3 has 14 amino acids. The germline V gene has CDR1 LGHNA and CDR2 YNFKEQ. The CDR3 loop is CASSSGGKAGELFF. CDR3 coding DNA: TGTGCCAGCAGCAGCGGGGGGAAGGCCGGGGAGCTGTTTTTT.

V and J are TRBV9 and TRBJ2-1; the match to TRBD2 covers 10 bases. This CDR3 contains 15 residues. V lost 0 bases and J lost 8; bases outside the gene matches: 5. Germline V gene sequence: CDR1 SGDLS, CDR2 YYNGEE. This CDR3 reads CASSVGPSGSDEQFF. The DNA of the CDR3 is TGTGCCAGCAGCGTAGGGCCTAGCGGGAGTGATGAGCAGTTCTTC.

The CDR3 loop is CASSELAGGGYNEQFF. CDR3 coding DNA: TGCGCCAGCAGTGAGTTAGCGGGAGGTGGCTACAATGAGCAGTTCTTC. The chain has TRBV10-1 and TRBJ2-1; 10 positions agree with TRBD2. Trimming cost V 1 base and J 3 bases; bases outside gene matches: 3. The CDR3 extends over 16 amino acids. Looked up from germline, CDR1 is WNHNN and CDR2 is SYGVQD (reference sequence).

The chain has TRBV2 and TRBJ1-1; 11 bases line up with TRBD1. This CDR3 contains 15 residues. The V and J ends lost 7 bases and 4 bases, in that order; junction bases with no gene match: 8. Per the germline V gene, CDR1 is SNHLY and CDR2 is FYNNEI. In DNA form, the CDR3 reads TGTGCCAGCACCGGGACAGGGGGAAGGGTCACTGAAGCTTTCTTT. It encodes CASTGTGGRVTEAFF.

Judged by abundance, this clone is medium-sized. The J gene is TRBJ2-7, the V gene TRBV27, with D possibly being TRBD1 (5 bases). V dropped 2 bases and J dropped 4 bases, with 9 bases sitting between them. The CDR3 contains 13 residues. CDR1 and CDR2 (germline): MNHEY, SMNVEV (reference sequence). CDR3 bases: TGTGCCAGCAGTTTACGACAGAGTTACGAGCAGTACTTC. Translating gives CASSLRQSYEQYF.

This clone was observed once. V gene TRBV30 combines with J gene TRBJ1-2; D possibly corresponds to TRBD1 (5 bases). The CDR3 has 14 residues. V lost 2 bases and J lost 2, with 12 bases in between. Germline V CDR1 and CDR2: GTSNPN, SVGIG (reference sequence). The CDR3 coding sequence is TGTGCCTGGAGTACCGGGGGGGGGAACTATGGCTACACCTTC. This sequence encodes CAWSTGGGNYGYTF.

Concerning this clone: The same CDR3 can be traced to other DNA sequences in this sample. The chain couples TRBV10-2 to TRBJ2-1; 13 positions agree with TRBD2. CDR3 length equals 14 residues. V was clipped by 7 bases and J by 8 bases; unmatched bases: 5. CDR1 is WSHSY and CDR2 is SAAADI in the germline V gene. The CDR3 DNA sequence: TGCGCCAGCATGTGGACTAGCGGGGGAGATGAGCAGTTCTTC. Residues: CASMWTSGGDEQFF.

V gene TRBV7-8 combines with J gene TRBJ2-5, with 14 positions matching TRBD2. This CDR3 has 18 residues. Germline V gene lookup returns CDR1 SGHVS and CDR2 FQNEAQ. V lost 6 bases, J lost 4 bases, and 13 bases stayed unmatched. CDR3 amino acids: CASRRGLAGGRGRETQYF. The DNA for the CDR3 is TGTGCCAGCAGACGCGGACTAGCGGGGGGAAGGGGAAGAGAGACCCAGTACTTC.

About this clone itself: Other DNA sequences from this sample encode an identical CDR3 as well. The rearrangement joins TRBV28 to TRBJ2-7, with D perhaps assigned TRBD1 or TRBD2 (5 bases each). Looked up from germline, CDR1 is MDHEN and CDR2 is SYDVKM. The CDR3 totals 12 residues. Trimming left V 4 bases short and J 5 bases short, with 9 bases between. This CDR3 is CASSSGRNEQYF. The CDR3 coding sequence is TGTGCCAGCAGTTCGGGACGGAACGAGCAGTACTTC.

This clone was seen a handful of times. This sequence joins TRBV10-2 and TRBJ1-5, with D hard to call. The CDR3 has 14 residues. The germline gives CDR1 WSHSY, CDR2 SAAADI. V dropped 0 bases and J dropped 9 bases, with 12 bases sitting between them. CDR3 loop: CASSESGSVSPQHF. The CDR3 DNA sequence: TGCGCCAGCAGTGAGTCTGGCAGCGTATCGCCCCAGCATTTT.

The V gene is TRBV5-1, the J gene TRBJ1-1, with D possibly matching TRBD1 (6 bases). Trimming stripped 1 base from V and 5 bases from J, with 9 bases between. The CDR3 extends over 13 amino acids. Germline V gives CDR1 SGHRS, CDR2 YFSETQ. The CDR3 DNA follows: TGCGCCAGCAGCTTGAAGGGGGGGACTGAAGCTTTCTTT. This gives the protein CASSLKGGTEAFF.

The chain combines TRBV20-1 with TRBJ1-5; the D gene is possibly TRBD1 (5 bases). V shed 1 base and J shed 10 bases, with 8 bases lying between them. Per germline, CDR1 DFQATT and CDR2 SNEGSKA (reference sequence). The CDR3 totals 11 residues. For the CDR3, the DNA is TGCAGTGCTAGAGGAGGGGCACCCCAGCATTTT. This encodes CSARGGAPQHF.

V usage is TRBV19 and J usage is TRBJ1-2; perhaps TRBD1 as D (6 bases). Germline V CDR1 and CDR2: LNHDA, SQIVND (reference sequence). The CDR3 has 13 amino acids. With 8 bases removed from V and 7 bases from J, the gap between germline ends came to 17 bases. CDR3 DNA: TGTGCCAGTGGATCAGGGGTGGTTGGTGGCTACACCTTC. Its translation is CASGSGVVGGYTF.

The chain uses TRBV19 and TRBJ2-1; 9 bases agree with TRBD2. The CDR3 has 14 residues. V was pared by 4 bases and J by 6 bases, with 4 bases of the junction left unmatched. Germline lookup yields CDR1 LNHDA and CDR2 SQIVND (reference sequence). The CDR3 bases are TGTGCCAGTAGTACCAGCGGGAGGTCCAATGAGCAGTTCTTC. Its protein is CASSTSGRSNEQFF.

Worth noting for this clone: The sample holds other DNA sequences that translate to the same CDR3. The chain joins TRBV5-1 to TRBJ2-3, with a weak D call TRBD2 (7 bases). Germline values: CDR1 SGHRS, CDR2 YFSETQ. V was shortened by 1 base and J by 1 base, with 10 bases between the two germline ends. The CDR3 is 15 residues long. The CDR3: CASSLRGGGTDTQYF. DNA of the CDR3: TGCGCCAGCAGCTTGCGAGGGGGGGGCACAGATACGCAGTATTTT.

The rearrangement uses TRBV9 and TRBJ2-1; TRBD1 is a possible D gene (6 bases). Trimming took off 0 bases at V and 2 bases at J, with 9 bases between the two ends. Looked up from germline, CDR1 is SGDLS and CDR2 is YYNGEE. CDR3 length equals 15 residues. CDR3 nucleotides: TGTGCCAGCAGCGTAGGGTCAGGGGCCTACAATGAGCAGTTCTTC. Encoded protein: CASSVGSGAYNEQFF.

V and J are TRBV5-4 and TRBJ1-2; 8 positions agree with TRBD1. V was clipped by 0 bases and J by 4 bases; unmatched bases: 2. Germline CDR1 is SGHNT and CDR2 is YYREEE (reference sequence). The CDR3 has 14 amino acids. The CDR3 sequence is CASSLGTGSYGYTF. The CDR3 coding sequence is TGTGCCAGCAGCTTGGGGACAGGGTCCTATGGCTACACCTTC.

This chain's CDR3 is CATSRETGTIDGYTF. CDR3 DNA sequence: TGTGCCACCAGCAGAGAAACGGGTACAATAGATGGCTACACCTTC. This rearrangement joins TRBV15 to TRBJ1-2; D gene uncertain. The CDR3 is 15 residues long. V was pared by 0 bases and J by 6 bases, with 14 bases between. From germline, CDR1 is LNHNV and CDR2 YYDKDF (reference sequence).

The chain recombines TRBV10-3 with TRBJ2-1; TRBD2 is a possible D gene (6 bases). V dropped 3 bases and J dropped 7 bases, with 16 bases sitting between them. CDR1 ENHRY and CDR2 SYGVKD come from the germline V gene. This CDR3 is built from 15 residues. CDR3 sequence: CAISDNSLGTNEQFF. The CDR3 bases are TGTGCCATCAGTGACAACTCTCTCGGGACTAATGAGCAGTTCTTC.

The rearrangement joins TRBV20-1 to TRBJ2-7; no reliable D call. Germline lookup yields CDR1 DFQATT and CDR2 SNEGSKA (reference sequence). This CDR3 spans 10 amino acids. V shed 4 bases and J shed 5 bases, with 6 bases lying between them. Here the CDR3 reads CSATANEQYF. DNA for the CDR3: TGCAGTGCTACAGCGAACGAGCAGTACTTC.

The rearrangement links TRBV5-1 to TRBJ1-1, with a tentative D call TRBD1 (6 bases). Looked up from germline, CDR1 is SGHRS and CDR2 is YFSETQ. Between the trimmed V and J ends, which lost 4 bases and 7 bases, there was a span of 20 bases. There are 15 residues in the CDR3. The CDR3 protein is CASSLSWAGADEAFF. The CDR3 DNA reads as TGCGCCAGCAGCCTCTCCTGGGCGGGGGCGGATGAAGCTTTCTTT.

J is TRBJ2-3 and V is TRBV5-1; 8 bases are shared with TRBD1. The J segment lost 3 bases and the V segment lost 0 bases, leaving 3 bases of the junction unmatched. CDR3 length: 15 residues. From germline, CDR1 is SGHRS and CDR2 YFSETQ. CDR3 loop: CASSLGTGTTDTQYF. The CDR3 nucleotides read TGCGCCAGCAGCTTGGGGACAGGGACGACAGATACGCAGTATTTT.

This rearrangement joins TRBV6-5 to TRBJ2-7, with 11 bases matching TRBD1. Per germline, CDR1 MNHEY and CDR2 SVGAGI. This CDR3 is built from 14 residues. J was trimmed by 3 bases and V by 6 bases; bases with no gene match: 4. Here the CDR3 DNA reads TGTGCCAGCAGGGCCGGGACAGGGGGCTACGAGCAGTACTTC. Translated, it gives CASRAGTGGYEQYF.

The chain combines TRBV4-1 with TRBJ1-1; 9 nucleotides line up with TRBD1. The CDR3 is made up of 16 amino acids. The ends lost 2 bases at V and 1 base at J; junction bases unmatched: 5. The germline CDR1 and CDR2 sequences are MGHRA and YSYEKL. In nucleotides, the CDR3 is TGCGCCAGCAGCCAACCACCGGGACAGGGGAACACTGAAGCTTTCTTT. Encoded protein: CASSQPPGQGNTEAFF.

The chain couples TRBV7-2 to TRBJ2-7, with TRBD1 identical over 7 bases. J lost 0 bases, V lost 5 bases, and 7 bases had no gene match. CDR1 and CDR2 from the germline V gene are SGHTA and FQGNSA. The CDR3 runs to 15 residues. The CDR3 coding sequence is TGTGCCAGCAGCCGGGACAGAGATAGCTCCTACGAGCAGTACTTC. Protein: CASSRDRDSSYEQYF.